This T cell receptor beta chain was found in a study of blood T cell repertoires in COVID-19. Study-wide background: The samples span acute and convalescent COVID-19 from the United States, Italy and Spain. In each case, the material was cDNA or gDNA derived from T cells, B-cell-depleted T cells, or PBMCs.

Under the authors' procedure: Amplification of reference gene primers was used by the study to estimate nucleated cell counts. Data came from immunoSEQ multiplex PCR; TCRdb stores just in-frame clones and leaves some out. V and J calls and clone size are copied from that table; D and trimming were computed from the DNA. The data show about 74,000 clones, roughly 88% seen once. The CDR3 contains 16 residues. V was pared by 3 bases and J by 4 bases, with 9 bases of the junction left unmatched. Germline V lookup: CDR1 MNHEY, CDR2 SMNVEV (reference sequence). The receptor's source is a woman over 75 with active or convalescent COVID-19. The sequenced sample was peripheral blood. The chain has TRBV27 and TRBJ2-1; 7 bases are a match to TRBD1. The CDR3 spells CASSLRATGYYNEQFF. CDR3 DNA: TGTGCCAGCAGTTTGCGGGCGACAGGGTATTACAATGAGCAGTTCTTC.